This T cell receptor beta chain was recovered during a study of cytomegalovirus exposure and HLA in healthy donors. Overall study findings and caveats: Presence/absence analyses assumed roughly uniform sequencing depth across donors. Later, TCR association rates were found to vary by HLA locus, highest for DRB1 and lowest for HLA-C. Later analysis demonstrated an association between a missense DCLRE1C variant and TCR beta V- and J-gene trimming.

With regard to this clone: What it binds is not known.

Primers included in the PCR were 60 Vbeta and 13 Jbeta primers. Profiled with immunoSEQ multiplex PCR; TCRdb holds only in-frame clones, not every one. The sample lists roughly 220,000 clones, around 75% seen once, with less than 2% in the top ten. The V and J ends lost 5 bases and 1 base respectively, with 20 bases between them. Germline V gene data show CDR1 as GTSNPN and CDR2 as SVGIG (reference sequence). The CDR3 loop spans 16 amino acids. Sequencing was performed on PBMCs. The origin of this receptor is a woman aged 25 to 39 in good health and CMV-seronegative. The chain recombines TRBV30 with TRBJ1-1; D is unresolved. The CDR3 sequence is CAWGEVVLAENTEAFF. The CDR3 nucleotides are TGTGCCTGGGGCGAGGTCGTTTTGGCAGAGAACACTGAAGCTTTCTTT.